A selection of T cell receptor beta chains follows, all from one sample in a study of CD8 T cells in ankylosing spondylitis. TCRdb re-called the 5' RACE reads with MiXCR, one entry per CDR3 protein. The table shows 350,000 to 550,000 distinct CDR3 sequences, with 20% to 30% occurring only once. The sequenced sample consisted of blood, either unsorted or a sorted T cell fraction (not recorded which). These receptors were collected from a male donor with ankylosing spondylitis. CDR3s include the opening cysteine and the closing phenylalanine or tryptophan. The D gene is left open where the match is weak. Only part of the rows carry a size: once, few, many, or a class if the clone is expanded.

j_call clone_size d_call v_call cdr3_aa cdr3_nt
TRBJ1-1 . TRBD1 TRBV7-2 CASSLNRGANTEAFF TGTGCCAGCAGCTTAAACAGGGGCGCAAACACTGAAGCTTTCTTT
TRBJ2-7 . . TRBV7-9 CASSATGAGEQYF TGTGCCAGCAGCGCAACAGGTGCAGGCGAGCAGTACTTC
TRBJ1-1 . . TRBV11-1 CASSFWGDKVNTEAFF TGTGCCAGCAGCTTCTGGGGAGATAAGGTGAACACTGAAGCTTTCTTT
TRBJ1-6 few . TRBV12-3/TRBV12-4 CASSAEDSPLHF TGTGCCAGCAGTGCAGAAGATTCACCCCTCCACTTT
TRBJ2-5 . . TRBV5-1 CASSLDPAGVTETQYF TGCGCCAGCAGCTTGGATCCGGCAGGGGTTACAGAGACCCAGTACTTC
TRBJ2-5 . . TRBV11-2 CASSSMRGRMETQYF TGTGCCAGCAGCTCAATGCGGGGGCGTATGGAGACCCAGTACTTC
TRBJ2-1 . TRBD2 TRBV5-1 CASKGTSGNEQFF TGCGCCAGCAAGGGGACTAGCGGTAATGAGCAGTTCTTC
TRBJ1-3 few TRBD1 TRBV7-2 CASSRQTGDGNTIYF TGTGCCAGCAGCCGCCAGACAGGGGATGGAAACACCATATATTTT
TRBJ2-1 . TRBD2 TRBV6-5 CASSYLLASSYNEQFF TGTGCCAGCAGTTACCTACTAGCGAGCTCCTACAATGAGCAGTTCTTC
TRBJ1-5 few . TRBV6-5 CASSYRQGSQPQHF TGTGCCAGCAGTTACAGGCAGGGGAGTCAGCCCCAGCATTTT
TRBJ1-1 few . TRBV5-1 CASSGQPNTEAFF TGCGCCTCGTCGGGACAACCGAACACTGAAGCTTTCTTT
TRBJ1-2 . TRBD1 TRBV9 CASSVGPDRGYYGYTF TGTGCCAGCAGCGTAGGACCAGACAGGGGGTACTATGGCTACACCTTC
TRBJ1-1 few . TRBV5-1 CASSPLDPRLGAFF TGCGCCAGCAGCCCCCTGGACCCTAGACTGGGGGCTTTCTTT
TRBJ1-4 . TRBD1 TRBV3-1 CASSYRGENEKLFF TGTGCCAGCAGCTACAGGGGGGAAAATGAAAAACTGTTTTTT
TRBJ2-4 few TRBD2 TRBV20-1 CSATTSGSLAKNIQYF TGCAGTGCTACGACTAGCGGGAGTTTAGCCAAAAACATTCAGTACTTC
TRBJ1-1 many TRBD1 TRBV29-1 CSGGQGNTEAFF TGCAGCGGGGGACAGGGGAACACTGAAGCTTTCTTT
TRBJ2-3 . TRBD1 TRBV3-1 CASGQVRARPHTDTQYF TGTGCCAGCGGACAGGTTCGTGCGCGCCCCCACACAGATACGCAGTATTTT
TRBJ1-5 . . TRBV29-1 CSVRVSNQPQHF TGCAGCGTTCGTGTAAGCAATCAGCCCCAGCATTTT
TRBJ2-2 . . TRBV12-3/TRBV12-4 CASKRGGGANTGELFF TGTGCCAGCAAACGCGGGGGCGGAGCGAACACCGGGGAGCTGTTTTTT
TRBJ2-7 . . TRBV24-1 CATSKRSPNYEQYF TGTGCCACCAGTAAACGTTCCCCCAACTACGAGCAGTACTTC
TRBJ2-3 . TRBD2 TRBV6-1 CASTQGPAGGPGTQYF TGTGCCAGCACCCAGGGCCCAGCGGGAGGGCCAGGTACGCAGTATTTT
TRBJ2-7 few . TRBV9 CASSGRILNEQYF TGTGCCAGCAGCGGCAGGATTCTTAACGAGCAGTACTTC
TRBJ2-2 few TRBD2 TRBV12-3/TRBV12-4 CATRGLALNTGELFF TGTGCCACCCGGGGACTAGCATTGAACACCGGGGAGCTGTTTTTT
TRBJ2-2 many . TRBV5-1 CASSLEGPNTGELFF TGCGCCAGCAGCTTGGAGGGGCCTAACACCGGGGAGCTGTTTTTT
TRBJ1-5 once . TRBV29-1 CSVGGGNNQPQHF TGCAGCGTTGGGGGGGGGAACAATCAGCCCCAGCATTTT
TRBJ1-3 many . TRBV21-1 CASSKKDSPGNTIYF TGTGCCAGCAGCAAAAAGGATTCCCCCGGAAACACCATATATTTT
TRBJ2-5 few . TRBV29-1 CSVALGETQYF TGCAGCGTTGCCCTGGGGGAGACCCAGTACTTC
TRBJ2-5 many . TRBV20-1 CSADRGETQYF TGCAGTGCTGATAGGGGAGAGACCCAGTACTTC
TRBJ2-2 few TRBD2 TRBV9 CASTVGLAGGELFF TGTGCCAGCACAGTTGGACTAGCTGGCGGGGAGCTGTTTTTT
TRBJ2-3 . . TRBV7-8 CASSLARAAPDTQYF TGTGCCAGCAGCTTAGCGCGAGCGGCCCCAGATACGCAGTATTTT
TRBJ2-1 . . TRBV28 CASSLPGRGYNEQFF TGTGCCAGCAGTTTACCGGGACGGGGATACAATGAGCAGTTCTTC
TRBJ2-3 few TRBD1 TRBV24-1 CATSDLPRTGSTDTQYF TGTGCCACCAGTGATTTGCCCAGGACAGGCAGCACAGATACGCAGTATTTT
TRBJ1-5 . . TRBV27 CASSLSWGGDQPQHF TGTGCCAGCAGTTTATCGTGGGGGGGGGATCAGCCCCAGCATTTT
TRBJ2-3 many TRBD2 TRBV5-1 CASSWGLAGETDTQYF TGCGCCAGCAGCTGGGGACTAGCGGGGGAGACGGATACGCAGTATTTT
TRBJ1-1 . . TRBV29-1 CSVDNRASAFF TGCAGCGTAGATAACAGGGCGTCGGCTTTCTTT
TRBJ2-3 . . TRBV5-1 CASSPVTTVSTDTQYF TGCGCCAGCAGCCCAGTTACAACAGTCAGCACAGATACGCAGTATTTT
TRBJ1-5 . . TRBV6-1 CASDTYSNQPQHF TGTGCCAGCGACACTTATAGCAATCAGCCCCAGCATTTT
TRBJ2-1 . TRBD2 TRBV20-1 CSGGTTLNEQFF TGCAGTGGGGGGACTACCCTCAATGAGCAGTTCTTC
TRBJ2-1 . . TRBV5-1 CASSLETAVSYNEQFF TGCGCCAGCAGCTTGGAGACTGCCGTCTCCTACAATGAGCAGTTCTTC
TRBJ1-1 . TRBD1 TRBV7-2 CASSSQAWGQAEAFF TGTGCCAGCAGCTCCCAGGCTTGGGGACAGGCTGAAGCTTTCTTT
TRBJ2-2 few TRBD1 TRBV11-2 CASSRTGTGRTGELFF TGTGCCAGCAGCAGGACCGGGACAGGACGGACCGGGGAGCTGTTTTTT
TRBJ2-2 few . TRBV9 CASSVEWSLGTGELFF TGTGCCAGCAGCGTAGAATGGAGTTTGGGAACCGGGGAGCTGTTTTTT
TRBJ2-1 . TRBD2 TRBV2 CASTVRLAGVPKQFF TGTGCCAGCACAGTCAGACTAGCGGGAGTACCCAAGCAGTTCTTC
TRBJ2-7 . . TRBV6-6 CASSAYNEQYF TGTGCCAGCAGTGCGTATAACGAGCAGTACTTC
TRBJ2-3 once TRBD2 TRBV7-2 CASSPSGILTDTQYF TGTGCCAGCAGCCCTAGCGGGATTCTCACAGATACGCAGTATTTT
TRBJ1-4 . . TRBV6-5 CASSYSPTTNEKLFF TGTGCCAGCAGTTACTCGCCGACAACTAATGAAAAACTGTTTTTT
TRBJ2-5 few . TRBV3-1 CASRSIEQVRETQYF TGTGCCAGCAGGTCGATCGAACAGGTACGAGAGACCCAGTACTTC
TRBJ1-1 many . TRBV7-2 CASSPRGTEAFF TGTGCCAGCAGCCCCCGAGGCACTGAAGCTTTCTTT